Presented here are 11 T cell receptor beta chains from one specimen sequenced in a study of OX40 agonist ivuxolimab in advanced cancers. Measured with immunoSEQ multiplex PCR; TCRdb has only the in-frame clones, and not every one. The data contain roughly 100,000 clones, approximately 85% of them seen just once; the ten biggest clones take up around 4%. The input for sequencing was CD4+ or CD8+ T cells sorted from blood, taken in a trial of the OX40 agonist ivuxolimab. These receptors were taken from an adult with an advanced solid tumor such as melanoma, head and neck, liver or kidney cancer.

The chain combines TRBV19 with TRBJ2-7, with TRBD2 matching over 9 bases. Unmatched junction bases numbered 5, after V lost 5 bases and J lost 0 bases. CDR1 and CDR2 from the germline V gene are LNHDA and SQIVND (reference sequence). CDR3 length: 15 residues. This CDR3 is CASSHLAGSSYEQYF. DNA for the CDR3: TGTGCCAGTAGTCATCTAGCGGGAAGCTCCTACGAGCAGTACTTC. The whole variable domain, filled in from reference TRBV19 and TRBJ2-7, reads DGGITQSPKYLFRKEGQNVTLSCEQNLNHDAMYWYRQDPGQGLRLIYYSQIVNDFQKGDIAEGYSVSREKKESFPLTVTSAQKNPTAFYLCASSHLAGSSYEQYFGPGTRLTVT.

This clone was seen once. The CDR3: CASSEAPNQAAYEQYF. Here the CDR3 DNA reads TGTGCCAGCAGTGAAGCTCCGAACCAGGCAGCCTACGAGCAGTACTTC. This rearrangement joins TRBV6-1 to TRBJ2-7; D remains ambiguous. Germline loops: CDR1 MNHNS, CDR2 SASEGT. This CDR3 is built from 16 residues. Between the trimmed V and J ends, which lost 0 bases and 2 bases, there was a span of 14 bases.

The chain carries TRBV7-2 and TRBJ1-2, with a weak D call TRBD1 (6 bases). The CDR3 extends over 16 amino acids. The germline gives CDR1 SGHTA, CDR2 FQGNSA. V was trimmed by 5 bases and J by 4 bases, leaving 20 bases between them. CDR3 residues: CASSTNGGAWGYGYTF. CDR3 DNA: TGTGCCAGCAGCACTAACGGGGGCGCATGGGGCTATGGCTACACCTTC.

The chain combines TRBV19 with TRBJ2-5; D gene unclear. This CDR3 is 19 amino acids long. V was clipped by 5 bases and J by 6 bases, with 31 bases between them. From germline, CDR1 is LNHDA and CDR2 SQIVND (reference sequence). The CDR3 sequence is CASSRRRPIGTHNAQTQYF. For the CDR3, the DNA is TGTGCCAGTAGTCGACGGAGACCCATAGGTACCCATAATGCGCAGACCCAGTACTTC.

This clone was observed a single time. J is TRBJ2-1 and V is TRBV12-2; the D call in the table, TRBD1, was not verified against the DNA. TRBV12-2 is designated a pseudogene. The CDR3 covers 13 residues. The CDR3: CANDRVSGSEQFF. CDR3 sequence (DNA): TGTGCAAACGACAGGGTAAGCGGGTCGGAGCAGTTCTTC.

J is TRBJ2-2 and V is TRBV11-2, with D perhaps matching TRBD2 (5 bases). The germline V gene encodes CDR1 SGHAT and CDR2 FQNNGV. Trimming removed 4 bases from V and 5 bases from J, with 14 bases in between. The CDR3 length is 15 residues. In DNA, the CDR3 is TGTGCCAGCAGCTCTTTGAGGACTGTAACCGGGGAGCTGTTTTTT. Protein: CASSSLRTVTGELFF.

This chain uses TRBV2 with TRBJ2-3; the D is unclear. The CDR3 consists of 14 residues. The germline V gene encodes CDR1 SNHLY and CDR2 FYNNEI. V was clipped by 1 base and J by 2 bases, with 7 bases between them. The CDR3 protein is CASSEEGYTDTQYF. For the CDR3, the DNA is TGTGCCAGCAGTGAAGAGGGATACACAGATACGCAGTATTTT.

The chain joins TRBV4-1 to TRBJ2-5, with TRBD2 as a possible D gene (6 bases). Per the germline V gene, CDR1 is MGHRA and CDR2 is YSYEKL. The V and J ends lost 0 bases and 5 bases respectively, with 19 bases between them. CDR3 length: 17 residues. The CDR3 coding sequence is TGCGCCAGCAGCCAAGAAGGGCCTGGGGGGATGCCCGAGACCCAGTACTTC. The encoded protein is CASSQEGPGGMPETQYF.

This clone occurred once. This chain uses TRBV4-2 with TRBJ1-2; 10 bases match TRBD1. CDR3 size: 14 residues. The J segment lost 3 bases and the V segment lost 3 bases, leaving 1 base of the junction unmatched. Per germline, CDR1 LGHNA and CDR2 YNFKEQ. The CDR3 protein is CASSQTGGDYGYTF. The CDR3, as DNA: TGTGCCAGCAGCCAGACAGGGGGCGACTATGGCTACACCTTC.

This clone was detected only once. The chain is built from TRBV18 and TRBJ1-1, with D tentatively TRBD1 (6 bases). With 6 bases removed from V and 0 bases from J, the gap between germline ends came to 23 bases. The germline V gene has CDR1 KGHSH and CDR2 LQKENI. The CDR3 has 18 residues. The CDR3 spells CASSSYTVGTSMNTEAFF. DNA of the CDR3: TGTGCCAGCTCCTCTTATACTGTGGGGACAAGCATGAACACTGAAGCTTTCTTT.

The CDR3 here is CAWSGEEETQYF. CDR3 coding DNA: TGTGCCTGGAGTGGTGAAGAAGAGACCCAGTACTTC. V and J are TRBV30 and TRBJ2-5; the D is unclear. The V gene's germline CDR1 is GTSNPN and CDR2 SVGIG (reference sequence). The CDR3 loop spans 12 amino acids. The germline V and J ends were trimmed by 1 base and 3 bases, with 6 bases remaining between them. Drawing the rest from reference TRBV30 and TRBJ2-5, the complete variable domain is SQTIHQWPATLVQPVGSPLSLECTVEGTSNPNLYWYRQAAGRGLQLLFYSVGIGQISSEVPQNLSASRPQDRQFILSSKKLLLSDSGFYLCAWSGEEETQYFGPGTRLLVL.